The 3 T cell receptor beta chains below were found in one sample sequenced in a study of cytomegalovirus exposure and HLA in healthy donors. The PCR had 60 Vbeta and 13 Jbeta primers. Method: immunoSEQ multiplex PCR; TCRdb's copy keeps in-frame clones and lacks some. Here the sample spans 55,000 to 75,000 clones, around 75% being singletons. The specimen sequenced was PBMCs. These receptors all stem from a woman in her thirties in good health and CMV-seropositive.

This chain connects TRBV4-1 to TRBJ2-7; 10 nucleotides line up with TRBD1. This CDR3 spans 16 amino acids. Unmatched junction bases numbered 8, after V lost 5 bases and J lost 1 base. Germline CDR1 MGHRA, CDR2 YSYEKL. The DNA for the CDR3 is TGCGCCAGCAGCGAAGTCCCGGGACAGGGGTCCTACGAGCAGTACTTC. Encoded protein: CASSEVPGQGSYEQYF.

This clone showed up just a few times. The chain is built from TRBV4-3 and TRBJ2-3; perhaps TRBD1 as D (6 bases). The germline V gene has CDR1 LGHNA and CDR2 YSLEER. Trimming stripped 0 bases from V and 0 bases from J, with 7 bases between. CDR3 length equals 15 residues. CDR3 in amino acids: CASSQEGASTDTQYF. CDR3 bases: TGCGCCAGCAGCCAAGAGGGGGCTAGCACAGATACGCAGTATTTT.

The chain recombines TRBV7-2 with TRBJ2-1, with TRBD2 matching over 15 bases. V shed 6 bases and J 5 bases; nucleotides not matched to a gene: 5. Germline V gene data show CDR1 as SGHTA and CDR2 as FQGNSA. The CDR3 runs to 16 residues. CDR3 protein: CASSLGLAGGDNEQFF. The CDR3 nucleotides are TGTGCCAGCAGTTTGGGACTAGCGGGAGGAGACAATGAGCAGTTCTTC.